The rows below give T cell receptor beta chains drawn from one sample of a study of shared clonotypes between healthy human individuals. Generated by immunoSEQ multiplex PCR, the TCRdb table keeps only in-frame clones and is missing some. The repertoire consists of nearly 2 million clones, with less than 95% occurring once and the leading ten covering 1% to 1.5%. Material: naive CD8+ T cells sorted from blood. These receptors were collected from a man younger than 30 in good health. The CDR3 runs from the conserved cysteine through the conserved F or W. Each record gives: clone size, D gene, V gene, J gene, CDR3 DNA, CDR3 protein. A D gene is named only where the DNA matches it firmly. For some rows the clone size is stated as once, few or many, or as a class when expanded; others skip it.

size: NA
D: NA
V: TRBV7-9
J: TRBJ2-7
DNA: TGTGCCAGCAGCGTCGGAAGCTACGAGCAGTACTTC
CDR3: CASSVGSYEQYF

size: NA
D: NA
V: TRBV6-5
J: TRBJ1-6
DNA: TGTGCCAGCAGTTGGACTAGCTCCTATAATTCACCCCTCCACTTT
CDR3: CASSWTSSYNSPLHF

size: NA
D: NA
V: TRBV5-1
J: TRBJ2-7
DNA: TGCGCCAGCAGCGCCGGGACAAATTACGAGCAGTACTTC
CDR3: CASSAGTNYEQYF

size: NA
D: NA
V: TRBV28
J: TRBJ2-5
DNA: TGTGCCAGCAGTTTCCCCAGCCAAGAGACCCAGTACTTC
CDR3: CASSFPSQETQYF

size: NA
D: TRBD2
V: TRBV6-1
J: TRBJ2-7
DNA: TGTGCCAGCAGTGAAGCGCGGCTAGCGGGACTTACCTACGAGCAGTACTTC
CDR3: CASSEARLAGLTYEQYF

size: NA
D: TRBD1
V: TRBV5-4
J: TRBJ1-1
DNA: TGTGCCAGCAGCGGGCTTCGACAGGGCAACACTGAAGCTTTCTTT
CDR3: CASSGLRQGNTEAFF

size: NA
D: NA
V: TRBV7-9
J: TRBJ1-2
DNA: TGTGCCAGCAGCTTAGATAAGGGGACCTATGGCTACACCTTC
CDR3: CASSLDKGTYGYTF

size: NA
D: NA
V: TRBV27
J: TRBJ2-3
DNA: TGTGCCAGCAGTTCCCTAGTGGCAGATACGCAGTATTTT
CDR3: CASSSLVADTQYF

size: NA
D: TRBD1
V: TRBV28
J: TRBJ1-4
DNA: TGTGCCAGCAGTAACCAGGGGGGGTGGGATGAAAAACTGTTTTTT
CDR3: CASSNQGGWDEKLFF

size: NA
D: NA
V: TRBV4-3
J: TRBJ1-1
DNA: TGCGCCAGCAGCCAAGATTCGGGGAACACTGAAGCTTTCTTT
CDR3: CASSQDSGNTEAFF

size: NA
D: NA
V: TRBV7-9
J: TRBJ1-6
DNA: TGTGCCAGCAGTTCGGACGGAGATTCACCCCTCCACTTT
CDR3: CASSSDGDSPLHF

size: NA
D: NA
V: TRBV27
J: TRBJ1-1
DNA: TGTGCCAGCAGTTCCGTAGGGGCAAGGTCTGAAGCTTTCTTT
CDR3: CASSSVGARSEAFF

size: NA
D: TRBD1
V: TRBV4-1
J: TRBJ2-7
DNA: TGCGCCAGCAGCCACCGAAGCCGGACAGGCTACGAGCAGTACTTC
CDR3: CASSHRSRTGYEQYF

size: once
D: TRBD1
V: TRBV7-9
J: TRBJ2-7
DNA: TGTGCCAGCAGCTTTGGGACAGGAATCTACGAGCAGTACTTC
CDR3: CASSFGTGIYEQYF

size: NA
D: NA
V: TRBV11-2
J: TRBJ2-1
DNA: TGTGCCAGCAGCCAAGCCAACGATGAGCAGTTCTTC
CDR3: CASSQANDEQFF

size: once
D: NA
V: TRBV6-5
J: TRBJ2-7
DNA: TGTGCCAGCAGTTACCCACCGCCCTACGAGCAGTACTTC
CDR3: CASSYPPPYEQYF

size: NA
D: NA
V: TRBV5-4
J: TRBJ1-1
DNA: TGTGCCAGCAGCTTTCTTGCTGGGGGAACTGAAGCTTTCTTT
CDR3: CASSFLAGGTEAFF

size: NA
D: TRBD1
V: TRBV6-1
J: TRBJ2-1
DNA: TGTGCCAGCAGTGAAGCGCTTCCGGTTCTAGGGACAGGGACCTACAATGAGCAGTTCTTC
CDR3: CASSEALPVLGTGTYNEQFF

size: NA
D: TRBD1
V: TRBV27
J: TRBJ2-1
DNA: TGTGCCAGCAGTGTACTAGGACAGGGACGGAATGAGCAGTTCTTC
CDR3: CASSVLGQGRNEQFF

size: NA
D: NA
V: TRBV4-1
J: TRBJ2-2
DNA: TGCGCCAGCAGCCAAGAGTTCTCAGAACCCGGGGAGCTGTTTTTT
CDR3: CASSQEFSEPGELFF

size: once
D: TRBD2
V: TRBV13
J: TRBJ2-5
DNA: TGTGCCAGCAGCCGACTAGCGGGAGAGCAAGAGACCCAGTACTTC
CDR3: CASSRLAGEQETQYF

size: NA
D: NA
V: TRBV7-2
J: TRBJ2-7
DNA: TGTGCCAGCAGCTTTTACAATTTAGGCGGCGAGCAGTACTTC
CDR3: CASSFYNLGGEQYF

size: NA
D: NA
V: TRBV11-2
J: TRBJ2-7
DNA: TGTGCCATAGGGTCGGCAGGAGCCTACGAGCAGTACTTC
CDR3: CAIGSAGAYEQYF

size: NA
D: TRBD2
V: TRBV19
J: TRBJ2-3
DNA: TGTGCCAGTAGCCCCTCTAGCGGGCATGCAGATACGCAGTATTTT
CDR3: CASSPSSGHADTQYF